This entry lists 31 T cell receptor beta chains sequenced from one sample in a study of T cells in Graves' hyperthyroidism and ophthalmopathy. RNA transcripts served as the template for amplifying TCR beta CDR3 regions. The TCR CDR3 first-round RT-PCR relied on the HTBI primer set. TCRdb reprocessed the multiplex PCR reads via MiXCR and lists one record per CDR3 protein. The sample yields roughly 240,000 distinct CDR3 sequences, roughly 17% seen once. Sequences were obtained from blood. The source is a woman between 18 and 30 years old with Graves' ophthalmopathy.

This chain connects TRBV11-2 to TRBJ2-3; TRBD1 matches at 8 bases. Germline-derived CDR1 and CDR2 are SGHAT and FQNNGV. Unmatched junction bases numbered 4, after V lost 3 bases and J lost 2 bases. CDR3 size: 15 residues. The CDR3 loop is CASSFLGQDTDTQYF. CDR3 nucleotides: TGTGCCAGCAGCTTCTTGGGACAGGACACAGATACGCAGTATTTT.

This clonotype was detected ten times or more. This sequence joins TRBV12-5 and TRBJ1-5; possible D gene TRBD1, 5 bases. The V gene lost 7 bases and the J gene lost 1 base, with 11 bases spanning the gap. The CDR3 sequence is 14 residues long. CDR1 is LGHNT and CDR2 is FRNRAP in the germline V gene. DNA for the CDR3: TGTGCTAGTGCCCGGGACGTAAGCAATCAGCCCCAGCATTTT. As protein: CASARDVSNQPQHF.

This clonotype was seen repeatedly, ten times or more. The chain combines TRBV20-1 with TRBJ1-1, with 8 bases aligning to TRBD1. Trimming removed 2 bases from V and 3 bases from J; junction bases left unmatched: 11. Germline V lookup: CDR1 DFQATT, CDR2 SNEGSKA (reference sequence). The CDR3 covers 16 residues. In DNA form, the CDR3 reads TGCAGTGCTAGAAGACCACGATGGGACAGGCACACTGAAGCTTTCTTT. It is translated as CSARRPRWDRHTEAFF.

This clonotype was seen many times. CDR3 in DNA: TGTGCCAGCAGCCTGACTATCTACGAGCAGTACTTC. It codes for CASSLTIYEQYF. The chain recombines TRBV28 with TRBJ2-7, with a possible D match to TRBD2 (5 bases). Trimming pared 6 bases from V and 3 bases from J, leaving 9 bases between. Germline-derived CDR1 and CDR2 are MDHEN and SYDVKM. The CDR3 runs to 12 residues.

This clonotype was picked up many times. The V and J genes are TRBV3-1 and TRBJ2-5, with 14 bases lining up with TRBD2. This CDR3 contains 17 residues. CDR1 is LGHDT and CDR2 is YNNKEL in the germline V gene (reference sequence). J was trimmed by 6 bases and V by 2 bases; bases with no gene match: 8. Written as DNA, the CDR3 is TGTGCCAGCAGCCAACCGGGACTAGCGGGAGTCAAGAAGACCCAGTACTTC. The encoded protein is CASSQPGLAGVKKTQYF.

This clonotype was seen repeatedly, ten times or more. The chain links TRBV6-5 to TRBJ1-1; D remains ambiguous. From germline, CDR1 is MNHEY and CDR2 SVGAGI. V lost 2 bases to trimming and J lost 1 base, with 8 bases between them. This CDR3 spans 14 amino acids. CDR3 sequence (DNA): TGTGCCAGCAGTTACCCGCCAGCGAACACTGAAGCTTTCTTT. It codes for CASSYPPANTEAFF.

This clonotype was counted many times. The chain recombines TRBV27 with TRBJ2-7, with TRBD2 as a possible D gene (5 bases). Trimming left V 2 bases short and J 0 bases short, with 8 bases between. Germline-derived CDR1 and CDR2 are MNHEY and SMNVEV (reference sequence). The CDR3 has 14 amino acids. For the CDR3, the DNA is TGTGCCAGCAGTTTAAACGGGATCTCCTACGAGCAGTACTTC. Amino acids: CASSLNGISYEQYF.

This clonotype was observed at least ten times. The chain uses TRBV2 and TRBJ2-7; 8 nucleotides align to TRBD1. V shed 6 bases and J 2 bases; nucleotides not matched to a gene: 6. This CDR3 is 14 amino acids long. From germline, CDR1 is SNHLY and CDR2 FYNNEI. The CDR3 loop is CASSPGQAPYEQYF. The CDR3 nucleotides are TGTGCCAGCAGCCCGGGACAGGCCCCCTACGAGCAGTACTTC.

This clonotype has at least ten counts. This chain connects TRBV12-5 to TRBJ2-1; D might be TRBD2 (6 bases). Trimming removed 6 bases at V and 0 bases at J, with 21 bases between. CDR1 is LGHNT, CDR2 FRNRAP, per germline. This CDR3 has 18 residues. In DNA, the CDR3 is TGTGCTAGTGGCCCCGGGACTGGACTTCGAAGCTCCTACAATGAGCAGTTCTTC. It codes for CASGPGTGLRSSYNEQFF.

This chain connects TRBV7-6 to TRBJ2-7; 9 nucleotides match TRBD1. This CDR3 comprises 16 residues. Germline CDR1 and CDR2: SGHVS and FNYEAQ. The V gene end was trimmed by 2 bases and the J gene end by 3 bases; junction bases not matched to a gene: 8. The CDR3 bases are TGTGCCAGCAGCTTAATACAGACAGGGGGGATCTACGAGCAGTACTTC. This sequence encodes CASSLIQTGGIYEQYF.

This clonotype was detected only a few times. The J gene is TRBJ1-6, the V gene TRBV5-4; D gene unclear. Deletions cut 4 bases from V and 0 bases from J, with 14 bases between. Germline V CDR1 and CDR2: SGHNT, YYREEE (reference sequence). This CDR3 contains 17 residues. The CDR3 region is CASSNDPSSSYNSPLHF. The DNA for the CDR3 is TGTGCCAGCAGCAACGACCCGTCCAGCTCCTATAATTCACCCCTCCACTTT.

This clonotype was observed many times. This chain uses TRBV30 with TRBJ1-5; possibly TRBD1 for D (5 bases). Per the germline V gene, CDR1 is GTSNPN and CDR2 is SVGIG (reference sequence). V dropped 3 bases and J dropped 1 base, with 10 bases sitting between them. This CDR3 is built from 14 residues. CDR3 loop: CAWSVGASNQPQHF. CDR3 bases: TGTGCCTGGAGCGTCGGGGCGAGCAATCAGCCCCAGCATTTT. The complete variable domain, with remaining parts taken from reference TRBV30 and TRBJ1-5, reads SQTIHQWPATLVQPVGSPLSLECTVEGTSNPNLYWYRQAAGRGLQLLFYSVGIGQISSEVPQNLSASRPQDRQFILSSKKLLLSDSGFYLCAWSVGASNQPQHFGDGTRLSIL.

A remark on this clonotype: A much larger clone is a single base away; this may be a read error. The CDR3 bases are TGTGCCAGGGGGGGGGCGGATCGGCCCCAGCATTTT. It encodes CARGGADRPQHF. The chain combines TRBV6-1 with TRBJ1-5; a possible D gene is TRBD1 (6 bases). Trimming left V 9 bases short and J 9 bases short, with 15 bases between. The germline CDR1 and CDR2 sequences are MNHNS and SASEGT. This CDR3 has 12 residues.

This clonotype appeared many times. J is TRBJ2-3 and V is TRBV30, with unresolved D. Trimming stripped 0 bases from V and 1 base from J, with 17 bases between. This CDR3 comprises 17 residues. Germline V gene sequence: CDR1 GTSNPN, CDR2 SVGIG (reference sequence). The CDR3 DNA is TGTGCCTGGAGTGTACCAGATATGGCCAGAGGCACAGATACGCAGTATTTT. Translated, it gives CAWSVPDMARGTDTQYF.

This clonotype appeared many times. The rearrangement uses TRBV6-5 and TRBJ2-7; D remains unclear. V gave up 2 bases and J gave up 3 bases, with 8 bases separating them. The germline V gene has CDR1 MNHEY and CDR2 SVGAGI. The CDR3 is 13 amino acids. The CDR3 here is CASSYGGNYEQYF. CDR3 bases: TGTGCCAGCAGTTACGGTGGTAACTACGAGCAGTACTTC.

The CDR3 DNA follows: TGTGCCAGCAGTACCCGGGACCGGGGGGGGACCCAGTACTTC. Its translation is CASSTRDRGGTQYF. The rearrangement joins TRBV12-3 or TRBV12-4 to TRBJ2-5; TRBD2 matches at 8 bases. The CDR3 has 14 residues. V shed 5 bases and J 7 bases; nucleotides not matched to a gene: 9.

The rearrangement uses TRBV3-1 and TRBJ2-1; TRBD2 matches at 11 bases. Looked up from germline, CDR1 is LGHDT and CDR2 is YNNKEL (reference sequence). After removal of 5 bases from V and 5 bases from J, the junction contained 5 bases not matched to a gene. The CDR3 sequence is 15 residues long. The CDR3 is CASSTRLAGNNEQFF. The CDR3, as DNA: TGTGCCAGCAGCACGAGACTAGCGGGAAACAATGAGCAGTTCTTC.

This clonotype was recorded at least ten times. The V and J genes are TRBV29-1 and TRBJ2-1; 7 bases are shared with TRBD2. Germline trimming cut 6 bases from V and 5 bases from J; bases unmatched to any gene: 7. The CDR3 has 13 residues. From germline, CDR1 is SQVTM and CDR2 ANQGSEA. This chain's CDR3 is CSVGLLAHNEQFF. CDR3 bases: TGCAGCGTGGGACTACTAGCCCACAATGAGCAGTTCTTC.

The rearrangement joins TRBV19 to TRBJ1-2; D not resolved. The V gene's germline CDR1 is LNHDA and CDR2 SQIVND (reference sequence). Trimming stripped 3 bases from V and 5 bases from J, with 16 bases between. The CDR3 loop spans 15 amino acids. CDR3 loop: CASSITGSSVYGYTF. CDR3 sequence (DNA): TGTGCCAGTAGTATTACGGGCAGCAGCGTTTATGGCTACACCTTC.

There are many counts of this clonotype. V is TRBV20-1 and J is TRBJ1-5; no firm D call. Trimming removed 0 bases from V and 1 base from J, with 13 bases in between. The CDR3 runs to 16 residues. Per the germline V gene, CDR1 is DFQATT and CDR2 is SNEGSKA (reference sequence). The CDR3 nucleotides read TGCAGTGCTAGAGATCCCCGGGTTAGGAGCAATCAGCCCCAGCATTTT. Amino acid sequence: CSARDPRVRSNQPQHF.

This clonotype was recorded at least ten times. This chain uses TRBV13 with TRBJ2-3; D gene unclear. Germline V lookup: CDR1 PRHDT, CDR2 FYEKMQ (reference sequence). The CDR3 has 13 amino acids. V was shortened by 4 bases and J by 2 bases, with 7 bases between the two germline ends. CDR3 nucleotides: TGTGCCAGCAGCTCCCCTTACACAGATACGCAGTATTTT. It translates to CASSSPYTDTQYF.

This clonotype was counted at least ten times. The rearrangement links TRBV10-1 to TRBJ2-3, with no clear D. V lost 3 bases and J lost 2, with 9 bases in between. The CDR3 covers 14 residues. Germline CDR1 and CDR2: WNHNN and SYGVQD (reference sequence). CDR3 region: CASSDSRLTDTQYF. CDR3 nucleotide sequence: TGCGCCAGCAGTGATTCCAGGCTCACAGATACGCAGTATTTT.

This clonotype showed up many times. The chain links TRBV27 to TRBJ1-2; 8 nucleotides align to TRBD1. The V gene's germline CDR1 is MNHEY and CDR2 SMNVEV (reference sequence). The CDR3 is 15 residues long. V trimming: 4 bases; J trimming: 5 bases; junction bases outside the gene matches: 9. CDR3 amino acids: CASSSGQGQWYGYTF. Here the CDR3 DNA reads TGTGCCAGCAGTTCCGGACAGGGACAATGGTATGGCTACACCTTC.

V gene TRBV6-1 combines with J gene TRBJ2-7, with 11 positions matching TRBD2. The CDR3 is 16 amino acids. The germline V gene encodes CDR1 MNHNS and CDR2 SASEGT. V was pared by 2 bases and J by 3 bases, with 6 bases of the junction left unmatched. The CDR3 DNA follows: TGTGCCAGCAGTGAATGGGCTAGCGGGGGGCGCTACGAGCAGTACTTC. As protein: CASSEWASGGRYEQYF.

The chain couples TRBV27 to TRBJ2-5; TRBD2 matches 11 bases. Germline CDR1 and CDR2: MNHEY and SMNVEV (reference sequence). The CDR3 spans 16 residues. J lost 4 bases, V lost 6 bases, and 10 bases had no gene match. This CDR3 is CASSQTSGARGETQYF. DNA of the CDR3: TGTGCCAGCAGCCAGACTAGCGGGGCCCGGGGAGAGACCCAGTACTTC.

This clonotype was counted ten times or more. The V gene is TRBV27, the J gene TRBJ1-6, with D tentatively TRBD1 (6 bases). The V gene's germline CDR1 is MNHEY and CDR2 SMNVEV (reference sequence). The length of the CDR3 is 16 residues. V gave up 0 bases and J gave up 9 bases, with 15 bases separating them. CDR3 in amino acids: CASSLSRQGISSPLHF. The CDR3 coding sequence is TGTGCCAGCAGTTTATCGCGTCAGGGGATATCTTCACCCCTCCACTTT.

Ten or more counts support this clonotype. The genes are TRBV6-5 and TRBJ2-2, with D tentatively TRBD2 (6 bases). CDR1 is MNHEY, CDR2 SVGAGI, per germline. The CDR3 sequence is 13 residues long. V lost 2 bases to trimming and J lost 5 bases, with 6 bases between them. In DNA form, the CDR3 reads TGTGCCAGCAGTTACGGGGGGACCGGGGAGCTGTTTTTT. Translated: CASSYGGTGELFF.

This clonotype was picked up many times. The rearrangement joins TRBV30 to TRBJ1-2; tentative D call: TRBD1 (6 bases). Germline CDR1 is GTSNPN and CDR2 is SVGIG (reference sequence). Deletions cut 1 base from V and 6 bases from J, with 12 bases between. The CDR3 spans 13 residues. The CDR3 is CAWSAGRGDGYTF. The CDR3 DNA reads TGTGCCTGGAGTGCCGGGAGGGGGGATGGCTACACCTTC. Full variable domain (remainder filled in from reference TRBV30 and TRBJ1-2): SQTIHQWPATLVQPVGSPLSLECTVEGTSNPNLYWYRQAAGRGLQLLFYSVGIGQISSEVPQNLSASRPQDRQFILSSKKLLLSDSGFYLCAWSAGRGDGYTFGSGTRLTVV.

This clonotype was observed many times. The chain uses TRBV19 and TRBJ1-1; the D is unclear. This CDR3 has 15 amino acids. The V end was cut by 7 bases, the J end by 0 bases, with 15 bases between. Looked up from germline, CDR1 is LNHDA and CDR2 is SQIVND (reference sequence). This CDR3 is CASTLKMGLNTEAFF. CDR3 DNA: TGTGCCAGTACCCTTAAAATGGGGTTGAACACTGAAGCTTTCTTT.

In this sample, this clonotype turned up many times. CDR3 DNA sequence: TGTGCCAGCACGGGCAAGGGCACTGAAGCTTTCTTT. Amino acid sequence: CASTGKGTEAFF. The V call is TRBV28, the J call TRBJ1-1; D not resolved. V shed 7 bases and J shed 4 bases, with 10 bases lying between them. Per germline, CDR1 MDHEN and CDR2 SYDVKM. This CDR3 is 12 amino acids long.

This clonotype was recorded at least ten times. This chain joins TRBV6-2 or TRBV6-3 and TRBJ2-7; D is possibly TRBD2 (5 bases). V lost 8 bases and J lost 2, with 10 bases in between. The CDR3 covers 12 residues. Germline lookup yields CDR1 MNHEY and CDR2 SVGEGT. The CDR3 is CASLRGTYEQYF. CDR3 nucleotide sequence: TGTGCCAGCCTCCGGGGAACCTACGAGCAGTACTTC.